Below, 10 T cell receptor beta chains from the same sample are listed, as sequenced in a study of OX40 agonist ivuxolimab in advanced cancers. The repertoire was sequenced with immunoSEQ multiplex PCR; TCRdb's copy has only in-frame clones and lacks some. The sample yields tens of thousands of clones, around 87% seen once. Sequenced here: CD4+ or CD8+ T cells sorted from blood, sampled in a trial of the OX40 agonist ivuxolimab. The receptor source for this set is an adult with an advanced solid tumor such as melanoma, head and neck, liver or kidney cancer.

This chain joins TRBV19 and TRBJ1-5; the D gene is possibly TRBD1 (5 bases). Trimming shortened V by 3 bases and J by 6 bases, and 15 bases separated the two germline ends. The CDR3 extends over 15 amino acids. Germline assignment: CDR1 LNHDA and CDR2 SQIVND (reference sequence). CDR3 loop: CASSMTQGGAQPQHF. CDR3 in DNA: TGTGCCAGTAGTATGACCCAGGGAGGTGCTCAGCCCCAGCATTTT.

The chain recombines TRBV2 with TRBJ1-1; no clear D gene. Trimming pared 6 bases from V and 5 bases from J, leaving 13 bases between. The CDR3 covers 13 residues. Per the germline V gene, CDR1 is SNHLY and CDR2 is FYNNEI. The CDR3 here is CASSEGGLTEAFF. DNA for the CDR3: TGTGCCAGCAGCGAGGGAGGGTTGACTGAAGCTTTCTTT.

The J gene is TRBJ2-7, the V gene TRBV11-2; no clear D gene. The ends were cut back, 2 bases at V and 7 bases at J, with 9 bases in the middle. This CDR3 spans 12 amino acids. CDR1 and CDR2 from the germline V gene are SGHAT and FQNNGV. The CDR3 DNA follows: TGTGCCAGCAGCTTAAAGGTATGGGAGCAGTACTTC. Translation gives CASSLKVWEQYF.

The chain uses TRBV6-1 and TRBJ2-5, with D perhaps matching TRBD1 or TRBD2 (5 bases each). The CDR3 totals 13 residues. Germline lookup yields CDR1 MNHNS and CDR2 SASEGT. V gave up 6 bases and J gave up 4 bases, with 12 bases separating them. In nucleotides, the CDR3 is TGTGCCAGCAGCCTCGTTGGGGGAGAGACCCAGTACTTC. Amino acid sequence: CASSLVGGETQYF.

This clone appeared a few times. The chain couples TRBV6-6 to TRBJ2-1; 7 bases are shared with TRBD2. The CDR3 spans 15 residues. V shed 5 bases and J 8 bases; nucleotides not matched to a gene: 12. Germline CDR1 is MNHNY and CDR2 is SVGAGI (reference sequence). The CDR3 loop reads CASSKGLVGFDEQFF. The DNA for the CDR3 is TGTGCCAGCAGTAAAGGACTAGTCGGTTTTGATGAGCAGTTCTTC.

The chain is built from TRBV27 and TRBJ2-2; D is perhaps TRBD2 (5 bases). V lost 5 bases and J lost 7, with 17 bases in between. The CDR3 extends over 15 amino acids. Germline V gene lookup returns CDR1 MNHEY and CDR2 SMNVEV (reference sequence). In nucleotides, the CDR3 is TGTGCCAGCAGTGCAACAGCTCTGGGGAGCGGGGAGCTGTTTTTT. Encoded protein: CASSATALGSGELFF.

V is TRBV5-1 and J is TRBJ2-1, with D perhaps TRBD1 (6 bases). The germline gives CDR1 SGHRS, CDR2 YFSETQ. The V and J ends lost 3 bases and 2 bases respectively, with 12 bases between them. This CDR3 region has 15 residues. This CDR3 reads CASSSGDTTYNEQFF. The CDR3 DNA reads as TGCGCCAGCAGCTCAGGGGATACGACCTACAATGAGCAGTTCTTC.

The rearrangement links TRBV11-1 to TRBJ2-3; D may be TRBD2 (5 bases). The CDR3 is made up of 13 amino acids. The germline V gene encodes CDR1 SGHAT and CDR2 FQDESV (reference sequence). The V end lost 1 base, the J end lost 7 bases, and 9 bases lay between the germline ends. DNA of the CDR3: TGTGCCAGCAGCTTAGACGGGATAAATACGCAGTATTTT. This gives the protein CASSLDGINTQYF.

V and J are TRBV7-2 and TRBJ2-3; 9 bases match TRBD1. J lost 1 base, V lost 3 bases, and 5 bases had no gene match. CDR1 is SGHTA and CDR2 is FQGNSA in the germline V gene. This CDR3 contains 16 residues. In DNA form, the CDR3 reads TGTGCCAGCAGCTTTAAGACAGGGGGACGCACAGATACGCAGTATTTT. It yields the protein CASSFKTGGRTDTQYF.

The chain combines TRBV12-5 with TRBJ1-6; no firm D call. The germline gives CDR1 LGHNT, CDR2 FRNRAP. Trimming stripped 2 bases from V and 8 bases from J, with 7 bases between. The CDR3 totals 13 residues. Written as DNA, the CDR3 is TGTGCTAGTGGTTTGCTGTACGATTCACCCCTCCACTTT. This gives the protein CASGLLYDSPLHF.